These T cell receptor beta chains were read from a single sample in a study of breast tumors, draining lymph nodes, adjacent tissues. TCRdb analysed the multiplex PCR reads with MiXCR anew, one entry per CDR3 protein. The sample carries about 180,000 distinct CDR3 sequences, approximately 30% recorded once. Sequenced material: axillary lymph node tissue. These TCRs come from a female donor with breast cancer. Some clones in this sample may be carry-over from other donors' samples. Both conserved end residues are part of each CDR3. A D gene is named only where the DNA matches it firmly. The size of a clone is reported for some rows only, either as once, few or many, or as a class for expanded clones.

CDR3	DNA	D	size	length	J	V
CASNGGVDEKLFF	TGTGCCAGTAACGGGGGAGTAGATGAAAAACTGTTTTTT	NA	NA	13	TRBJ1-4	TRBV19
CASSLGTYEQYFGPGTGELFF	NA	NA	few	21	TRBJ2-2	TRBV7-8
CASSLVPGQGNEKLFF	TGTGCCAGCAGCTTAGTCCCGGGACAGGGGAATGAAAAACTGTTTTTT	TRBD1	once	16	TRBJ1-4	TRBV7-2
CASSWGTRYF	TGCGCCAGCAGCTGGGGGACCCGGTACTTC	NA	NA	10	TRBJ2-5	TRBV5-1
CATSDAKTDRGLRETQYF	TGTGCCACCAGTGACGCTAAAACTGACAGGGGGCTACGGGAGACCCAGTACTTC	TRBD1	many	18	TRBJ2-5	TRBV24-1
CATSASGSGNTIYF	TGTGCCACCAGTGCATCAGGCTCTGGAAACACCATATATTTT	NA	many	14	TRBJ1-3	TRBV24-1
CASSFMAGGQETQYF	TGTGCTAGCAGCTTTATGGCGGGAGGCCAAGAGACCCAGTACTTC	TRBD2	many	15	TRBJ2-5	TRBV7-7
CASSVAKAVSLGTQYF	TGTGCCAGCAGCGTAGCGAAAGCGGTAAGCTTAGGTACGCAGTATTTT	NA	NA	16	TRBJ2-3	TRBV9
CASSFGAPTGGELFF	TGTGCCAGCAGCTTCGGCGCTCCGACGGGCGGGGAGCTGTTTTTT	NA	many	15	TRBJ2-2	TRBV7-9
CASANNVEDTQYF	TGTGCCAGCGCTAATAACGTCGAAGATACGCAGTATTTT	NA	NA	13	TRBJ2-3	TRBV28
CASSYPDIAITEAFF	TGTGCCAGCAGTTATCCCGACATTGCCATCACTGAAGCTTTCTTT	NA	NA	15	TRBJ1-1	TRBV28
CASNAWAPNQPQHF	TGTGCCAGCAACGCGTGGGCTCCCAATCAGCCCCAGCATTTT	NA	many	14	TRBJ1-5	TRBV6-2/TRBV6-3
CASSPLRSGTGGTYGYTF	TGTGCCAGTAGCCCTTTACGGTCCGGGACAGGGGGGACCTATGGCTACACCTTC	TRBD1	NA	18	TRBJ1-2	TRBV19
CAWGVANYGYTF	TGTGCCTGGGGGGTAGCTAACTATGGCTACACCTTC	NA	many	12	TRBJ1-2	TRBV30
CASSSKDRAETQYF	TGTGCCAGCAGCTCTAAGGACAGGGCTGAGACCCAGTACTTC	TRBD1	NA	14	TRBJ2-5	TRBV7-9
CASSLFLGNPYNEQFF	TGTGCCAGCAGTTTATTTCTGGGGAACCCTTACAATGAGCAGTTCTTC	NA	NA	16	TRBJ2-1	TRBV28
CSARLLAGGTDTQYF	TGCAGTGCTAGGCTACTAGCGGGAGGGACAGATACGCAGTATTTT	TRBD2	NA	15	TRBJ2-3	TRBV20-1
CASSLKRGENEKLFF	TGTGCCAGCAGCTTGAAGAGGGGCGAGAATGAAAAACTGTTTTTT	NA	many	15	TRBJ1-4	TRBV5-4
CASSLRGINQPQHF	TGTGCCAGCAGTTTACGCGGTATCAATCAGCCCCAGCATTTT	NA	many	14	TRBJ1-5	TRBV27
CSARILGLATQYF	TGCAGTGCTAGAATATTGGGACTAGCGACCCAATACTTC	TRBD2	once	13	TRBJ2-5	TRBV20-1
CASSSDRGNYEQYF	TGTGCCAGCAGTTCGGACAGGGGTAACTACGAGCAGTACTTC	TRBD1	many	14	TRBJ2-7	TRBV5-6
CASSQGFSTSGIGETQYF	TGTGCCAGCAGCCAAGGATTCTCGACTAGCGGGATCGGGGAGACCCAGTACTTC	TRBD2	many	18	TRBJ2-5	TRBV14
CASTGTGAHEQYF	TGTGCCAGTACCGGGACAGGGGCCCACGAGCAGTACTTC	TRBD1	NA	13	TRBJ2-7	TRBV19
CASSSRGTSGDTDTQYF	TGTGCCAGCAGCTCAAGAGGGACTAGCGGAGACACAGATACGCAGTATTTT	TRBD2	NA	17	TRBJ2-3	TRBV11-2
CASSLRDRDNQPQHF	TGCGCCAGCAGCCTACGAGACAGGGACAATCAGCCCCAGCATTTT	TRBD1	many	15	TRBJ1-5	TRBV10-1
CASSSLGLAGATNEKLFF	TGCGCCAGCAGCTCTCTCGGACTAGCGGGGGCAACTAATGAAAAACTGTTTTTT	NA	NA	18	TRBJ1-4	TRBV5-1
CASSDRGGKGPGELSF	TGTGCCAGCAGTGACCGCGGTGGCAAGGGGCCCGGGGAGCTGTCTTTT	NA	NA	16	TRBJ2-2	TRBV6-1
CASSLSGGHNEQFF	TGTGCCAGCAGCTTGTCCGGGGGGCACAATGAGCAGTTCTTC	NA	many	14	TRBJ2-1	TRBV7-3
CSLTGGLAGETQYF	TGCAGCTTAACAGGGGGACTAGCCGGAGAGACCCAGTACTTC	NA	once	14	TRBJ2-5	TRBV29-1
CAWSPRGLGNSPLHF	TGTGCCTGGAGTCCAAGGGGTTTGGGGAATTCACCCCTCCACTTT	NA	many	15	TRBJ1-6	TRBV30
CASSLGQVYQPQHF	TGTGCCAGCAGTTTAGGGCAGGTATATCAGCCCCAGCATTTT	NA	few	14	TRBJ1-5	TRBV28
CATSDLVQGVTKNYGYTF	TGTGCCACCAGTGATTTGGTGCAGGGGGTTACGAAAAACTATGGCTACACCTTC	TRBD1	NA	18	TRBJ1-2	TRBV24-1
CAWASMMNTEAFF	TGTGCCTGGGCCAGTATGATGAACACTGAAGCTTTCTTT	NA	NA	13	TRBJ1-1	TRBV30
CASSIGRGPQPQHF	TGTGCCAGTAGTATTGGCAGGGGGCCTCAGCCCCAGCATTTT	TRBD1	many	14	TRBJ1-5	TRBV19
CASSEPRGHSYEQYF	TGTGCCAGCAGTGAACCGCGGGGGCACTCCTACGAGCAGTACTTC	NA	once	15	TRBJ2-7	TRBV25-1
CASRDVIHEQFF	TGTGCCAGCCGGGACGTAATTCACGAGCAGTTCTTC	NA	NA	12	TRBJ2-1	TRBV2
CASSPTARGYNSPLHF	TGTGCCAGCTCACCGACAGCCCGAGGATATAATTCACCCCTCCACTTT	NA	many	16	TRBJ1-6	TRBV18
CASSVAGDQETQSF	TGTGCCAGCAGCGTAGCGGGGGATCAAGAGACCCAGTCCTTC	NA	NA	14	TRBJ2-5	TRBV9
CASSQPARDRQNIQYF	TGCGCCAGCAGCCAACCAGCCCGGGACAGACAAAACATTCAGTACTTC	TRBD1	many	16	TRBJ2-4	TRBV4-1
CASSPAGPSSGANVLTF	TGTGCCAGCTCACCTGCAGGGCCGAGCTCTGGGGCCAACGTCCTGACTTTC	NA	many	17	TRBJ2-6	TRBV18
CASSSRLVRAKNIQYF	TGTGCCAGTAGTTCGCGACTAGTCCGTGCCAAAAACATTCAGTACTTC	NA	few	16	TRBJ2-4	TRBV19
CASSQSGTNYGYTF	TGTGCCAGCAGCCAATCGGGGACTAACTATGGCTACACCTTC	NA	NA	14	TRBJ1-2	TRBV3-1
CASEAGGKQETQHF	TGTGCCAGTGAGGCAGGGGGCAAGCAGGAGACCCAGCATTTT	TRBD1	NA	14	TRBJ1-5	TRBV7-9